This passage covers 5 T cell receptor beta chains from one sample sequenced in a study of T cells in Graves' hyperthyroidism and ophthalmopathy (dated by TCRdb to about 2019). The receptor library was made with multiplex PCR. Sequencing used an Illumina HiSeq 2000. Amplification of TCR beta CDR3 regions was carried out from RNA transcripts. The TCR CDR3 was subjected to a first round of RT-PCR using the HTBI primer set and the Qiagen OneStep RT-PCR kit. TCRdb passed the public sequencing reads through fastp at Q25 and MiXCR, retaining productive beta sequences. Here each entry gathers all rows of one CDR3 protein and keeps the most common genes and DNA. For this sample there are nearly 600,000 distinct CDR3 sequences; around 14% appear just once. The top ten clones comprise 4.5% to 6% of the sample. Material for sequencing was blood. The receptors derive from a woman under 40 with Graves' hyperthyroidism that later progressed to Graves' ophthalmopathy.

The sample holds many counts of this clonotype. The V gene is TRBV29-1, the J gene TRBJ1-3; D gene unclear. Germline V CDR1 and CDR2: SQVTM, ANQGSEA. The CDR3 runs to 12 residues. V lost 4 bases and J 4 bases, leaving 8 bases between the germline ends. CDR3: CSVAHQGNTIYF. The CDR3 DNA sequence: TGCAGCGTTGCGCACCAGGGAAACACCATATATTTT.

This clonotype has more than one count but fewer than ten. The CDR3 sequence: CASGRGAEQPQHF. DNA for the CDR3: TGTGCCAGTGGGCGAGGGGCGGAACAGCCCCAGCATTTT. The gene calls are TRBV19 and TRBJ1-5, with D perhaps matching TRBD1 (5 bases). V shed 8 bases and J shed 7 bases, with 15 bases lying between them. This CDR3 has 13 amino acids. The germline V gene encodes CDR1 LNHDA and CDR2 SQIVND (reference sequence).

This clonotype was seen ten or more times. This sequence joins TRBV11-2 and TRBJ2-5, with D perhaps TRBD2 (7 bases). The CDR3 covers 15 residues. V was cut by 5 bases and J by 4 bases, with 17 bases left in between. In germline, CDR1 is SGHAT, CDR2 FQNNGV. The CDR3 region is CASSLHLAGAETQYF. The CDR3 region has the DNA TGTGCCAGCAGCCTCCATCTCGCGGGGGCAGAGACCCAGTACTTC.

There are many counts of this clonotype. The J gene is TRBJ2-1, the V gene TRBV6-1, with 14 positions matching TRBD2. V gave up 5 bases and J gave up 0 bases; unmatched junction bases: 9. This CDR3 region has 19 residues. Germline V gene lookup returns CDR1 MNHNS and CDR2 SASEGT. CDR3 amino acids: CASSRTGLAGVLSYNEQFF. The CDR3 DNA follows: TGTGCCAGCAGTCGAACGGGACTAGCGGGAGTTCTCTCCTACAATGAGCAGTTCTTC.

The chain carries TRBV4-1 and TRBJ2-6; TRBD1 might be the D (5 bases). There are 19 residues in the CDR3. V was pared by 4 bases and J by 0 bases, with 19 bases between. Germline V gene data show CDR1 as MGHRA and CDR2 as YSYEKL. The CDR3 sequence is CASSLGRARASSGANVLTF. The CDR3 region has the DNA TGCGCCAGCAGCCTCGGTCGGGCCAGGGCGAGCTCTGGGGCCAACGTCCTGACTTTC.